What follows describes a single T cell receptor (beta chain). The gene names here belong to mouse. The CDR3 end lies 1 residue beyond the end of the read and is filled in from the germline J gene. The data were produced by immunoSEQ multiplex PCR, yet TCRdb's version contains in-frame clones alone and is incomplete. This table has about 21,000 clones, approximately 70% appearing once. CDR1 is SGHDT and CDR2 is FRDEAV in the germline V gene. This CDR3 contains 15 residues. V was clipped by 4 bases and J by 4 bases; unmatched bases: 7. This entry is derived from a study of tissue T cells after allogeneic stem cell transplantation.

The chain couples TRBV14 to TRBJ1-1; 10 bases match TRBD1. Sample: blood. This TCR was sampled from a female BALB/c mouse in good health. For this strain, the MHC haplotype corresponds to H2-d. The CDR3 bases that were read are TGTGCCAGCAGTCCCGGGACAGGGGTGGGCACAGAAGTCTTC. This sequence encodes CASSPGTGVGTEVF. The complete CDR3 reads CASSPGTGVGTEVFF. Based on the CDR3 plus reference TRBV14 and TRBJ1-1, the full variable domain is EAGVTQSPRYAVLQEGQAVSFWCDPISGHDTLYWYQQPRDQGPQLLVYFRDEAVIDNSQLPSDRFSAVRPKGTNSTLKIQSAKQGDTATYLCASSPGTGVGTEVFFGKGTRLTVV.